The TCR beta chain described here comes from a study of cytomegalovirus exposure and HLA in healthy donors. Study-level findings and limits: A later analysis reportedly found that, within productive TCRs, an Asian-associated ancestry cluster had fewer N-insertions than the mean observed across the roughly 610 donors. The CMV antigen specificity of a few CMV-associated chains was confirmed through in vitro analysis. In a later analysis, most CMV-associated TCR beta chains appeared HLA-restricted.

The CDR3 has 15 residues. Trimming pared 2 bases from V and 5 bases from J, leaving 12 bases between. CDR1 is MDHEN, CDR2 SYDVKM, per germline. The PCR had 60 Vbeta and 13 Jbeta primers. Sequenced by immunoSEQ multiplex PCR; TCRdb stores in-frame clones only, minus some. In the table there are about 150,000 clones, 74% of which are singletons. Details on this clone: What it recognizes is unknown.

Material for sequencing was PBMCs. This receptor was obtained from a man between 25 and 39 years old in good health and CMV-seronegative. The rearrangement joins TRBV28 to TRBJ2-2, with D perhaps TRBD2 (7 bases). DNA of the CDR3: TGTGCCAGCAGTTTAGCGGGGGCCGGGACCGGGGAGCTGTTTTTT. This encodes CASSLAGAGTGELFF.